The clone carrying this T cell receptor beta chain came up many times. These data originate in a study of regulatory T cells in long-lasting Graves disease. In building TCR beta libraries, iRepertoire HTBI primers were used together with Arm-PCR of CDR3 regions. TCRdb recomputed calls from the multiplex PCR reads with MiXCR, one row per CDR3 protein. Of approximately 210,000 distinct CDR3 sequences in the sample, about 16% were seen once. Stated time point: newly diagnosed GD, antithyroid drugs for less than 3 months. RNA isolated from PBMCs was used to make the TCR library. The junction had 11 bases not matched to a gene; V was cut back by 5 bases and J by 6 bases. From germline, CDR1 is MNHEY and CDR2 SVGEGT. The CDR3 length is 16 residues.

V and J are TRBV6-2 or TRBV6-3 and TRBJ2-3; TRBD1 aligns across 10 bases. The specimen comprised peripheral blood mononuclear cells (PBMCs), sampled at new diagnosis, from a patient treated with antithyroid drugs. This clonotype was obtained from a female donor with Graves disease. CDR3 sequence reads: CASSHRRDRGMDTQYF. The CDR3 DNA reads as TGTGCCAGCAGTCACCGCCGGGACAGGGGCATGGATACGCAGTATTTT.